This TCR beta chain came from a study of tumor and adjacent non-tumor tissue in lung cancer. TCRbeta libraries were built with three rounds of nested PCR, modified from ARM-PCR. A single record per CDR3 protein comes from TCRdb applying MiXCR to the multiplex PCR reads. The data show more than 45,000 distinct CDR3 sequences, 74% seen once. About this clonotype: As the CDR3 is not closed by the conserved phenylalanine or tryptophan, this likely results from a read error. The DNA is left out, because the CDR3 cannot be placed on it with certainty; the CDR3 is given as TCRdb lists it.

Ends included, the CDR3 has 11 residues. RNA was extracted from bulk tissue without any cell sorting. The normal lung tissue was taken more than 3 cm from the tumor edge. The chain has TRBV12-3 or TRBV12-4 and TRBJ2-5. The sequence came from a woman between 55 and 75 years old with non-small cell lung cancer. Sequencing was done on a sample of distant non-tumor lung tissue. Here the CDR3 reads CASSRGQTHYS.